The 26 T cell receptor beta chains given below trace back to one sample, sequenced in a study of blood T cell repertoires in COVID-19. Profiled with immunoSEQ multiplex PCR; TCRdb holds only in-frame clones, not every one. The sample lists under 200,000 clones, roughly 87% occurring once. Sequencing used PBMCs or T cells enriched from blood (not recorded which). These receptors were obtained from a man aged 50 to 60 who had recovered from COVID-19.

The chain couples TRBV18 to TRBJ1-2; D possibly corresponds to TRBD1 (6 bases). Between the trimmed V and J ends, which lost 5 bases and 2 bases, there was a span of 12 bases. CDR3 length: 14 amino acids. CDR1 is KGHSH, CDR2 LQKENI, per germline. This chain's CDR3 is CASSEATGNYGYTF. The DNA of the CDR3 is TGTGCCAGCTCAGAGGCAACAGGGAACTATGGCTACACCTTC.

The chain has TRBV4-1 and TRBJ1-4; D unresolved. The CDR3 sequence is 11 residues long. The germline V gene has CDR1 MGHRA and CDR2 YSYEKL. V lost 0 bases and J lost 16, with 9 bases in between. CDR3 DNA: TGCGCCAGCAGCCAAGATCGGAGCTGGTTTTTT. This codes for CASSQDRSWFF.

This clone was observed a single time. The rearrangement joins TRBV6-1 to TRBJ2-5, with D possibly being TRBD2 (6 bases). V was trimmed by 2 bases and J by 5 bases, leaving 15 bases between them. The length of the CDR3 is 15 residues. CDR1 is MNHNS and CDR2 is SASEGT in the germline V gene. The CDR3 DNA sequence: TGTGCCAGCAGTGAATTTGGGGGGTACGGGGAGACCCAGTACTTC. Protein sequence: CASSEFGGYGETQYF.

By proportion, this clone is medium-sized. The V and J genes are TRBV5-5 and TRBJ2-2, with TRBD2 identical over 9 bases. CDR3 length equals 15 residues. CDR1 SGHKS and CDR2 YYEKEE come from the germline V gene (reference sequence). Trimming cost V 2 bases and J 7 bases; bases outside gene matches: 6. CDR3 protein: CASSFTRTSDGELFF. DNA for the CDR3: TGTGCCAGCAGCTTCACCCGGACTAGCGACGGGGAGCTGTTTTTT.

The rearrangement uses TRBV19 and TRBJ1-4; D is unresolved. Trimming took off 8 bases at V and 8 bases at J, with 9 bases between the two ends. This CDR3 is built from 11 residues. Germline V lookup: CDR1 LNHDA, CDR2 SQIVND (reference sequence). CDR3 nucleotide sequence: TGTGCCAGTTATTTCGGGGAAAAACTGTTTTTT. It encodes CASYFGEKLFF.

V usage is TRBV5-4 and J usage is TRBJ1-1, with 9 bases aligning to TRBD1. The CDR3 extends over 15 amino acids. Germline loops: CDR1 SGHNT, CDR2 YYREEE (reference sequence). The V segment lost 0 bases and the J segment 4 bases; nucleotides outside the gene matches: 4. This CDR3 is CASSLGGQGFTEAFF. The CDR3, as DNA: TGTGCCAGCAGCTTGGGGGGACAGGGATTCACTGAAGCTTTCTTT. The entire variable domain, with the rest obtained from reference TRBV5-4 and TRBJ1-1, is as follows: ETGVTQSPTHLIKTRGQQVTLRCSSQSGHNTVSWYQQALGQGPQFIFQYYREEENGRGNFPPRFSGLQFPNYSSELNVNALELDDSALYLCASSLGGQGFTEAFFGQGTRLTVV.

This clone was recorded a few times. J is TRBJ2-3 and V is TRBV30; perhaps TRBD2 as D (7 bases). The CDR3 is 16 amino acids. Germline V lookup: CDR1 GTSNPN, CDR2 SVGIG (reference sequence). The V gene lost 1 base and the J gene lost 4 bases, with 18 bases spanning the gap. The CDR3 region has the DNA TGTGCCTGGAGTGCCCCCATTGGGCGGGGGCCAGATACGCAGTATTTT. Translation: CAWSAPIGRGPDTQYF.

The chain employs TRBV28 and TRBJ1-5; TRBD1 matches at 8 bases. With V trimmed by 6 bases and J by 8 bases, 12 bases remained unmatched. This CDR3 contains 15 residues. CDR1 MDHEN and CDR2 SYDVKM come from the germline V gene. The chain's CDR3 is CASRAGTGYYKPQHF. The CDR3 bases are TGTGCCAGCAGGGCCGGGACAGGCTACTATAAGCCCCAGCATTTT. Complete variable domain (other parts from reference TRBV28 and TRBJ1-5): DVKVTQSSRYLVKRTGEKVFLECVQDMDHENMFWYRQDPGLGLRLIYFSYDVKMKEKGDIPEGYSVSREKKERFSLILESASTNQTSMYLCASRAGTGYYKPQHFGDGTRLSIL.

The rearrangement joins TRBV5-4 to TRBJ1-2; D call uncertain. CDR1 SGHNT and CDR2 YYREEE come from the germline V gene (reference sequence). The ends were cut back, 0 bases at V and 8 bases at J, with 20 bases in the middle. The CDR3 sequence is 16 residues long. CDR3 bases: TGTGCCAGCAGCTTGGGATCAGACCTGTCAGGTCGCGGCTACACCTTC. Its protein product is CASSLGSDLSGRGYTF. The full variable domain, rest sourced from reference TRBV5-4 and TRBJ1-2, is ETGVTQSPTHLIKTRGQQVTLRCSSQSGHNTVSWYQQALGQGPQFIFQYYREEENGRGNFPPRFSGLQFPNYSSELNVNALELDDSALYLCASSLGSDLSGRGYTFGSGTRLTVV.

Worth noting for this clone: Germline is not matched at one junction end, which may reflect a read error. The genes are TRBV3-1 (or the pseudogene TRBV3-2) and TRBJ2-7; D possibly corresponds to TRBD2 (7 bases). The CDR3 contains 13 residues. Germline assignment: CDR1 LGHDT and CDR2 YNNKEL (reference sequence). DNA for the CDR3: TGTGCCAGCAGCCAAGAGGGAGGGGGACAAGGCCTCTTC. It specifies CASSQEGGGQGLF.

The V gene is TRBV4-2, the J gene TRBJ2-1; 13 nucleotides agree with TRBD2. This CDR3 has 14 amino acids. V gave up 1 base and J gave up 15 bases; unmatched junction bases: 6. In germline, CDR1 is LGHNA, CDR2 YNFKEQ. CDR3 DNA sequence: TGTGCCAGCAGCCAAGGGACTAGCGGGAGAAGGCGGTTCTTC. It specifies CASSQGTSGRRRFF.

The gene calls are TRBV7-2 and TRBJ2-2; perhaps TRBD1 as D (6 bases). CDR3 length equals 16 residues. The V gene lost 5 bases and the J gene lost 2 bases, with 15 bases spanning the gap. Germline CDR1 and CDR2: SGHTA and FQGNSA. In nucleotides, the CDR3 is TGTGCCAGCAGCACGCAACAGGGAGTCAACACCGGGGAGCTGTTTTTT. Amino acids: CASSTQQGVNTGELFF.

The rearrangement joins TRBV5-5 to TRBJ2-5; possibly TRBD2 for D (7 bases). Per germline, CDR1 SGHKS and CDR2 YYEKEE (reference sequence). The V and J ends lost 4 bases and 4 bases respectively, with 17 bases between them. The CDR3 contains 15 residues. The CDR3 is CASSRRGGGGETQYF. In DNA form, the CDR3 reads TGTGCCAGCAGCCGCAGAGGGGGGGGTGGAGAGACCCAGTACTTC.

The CDR3 sequence: CASSQDKGAYYGYTF. Written as DNA, the CDR3 is TGTGCCAGCAGCCAAGATAAGGGGGCCTACTATGGCTACACCTTC. The V call is TRBV4-2, the J call TRBJ1-2; 7 bases agree with TRBD1. Germline trimming cut 0 bases from V and 3 bases from J; bases unmatched to any gene: 4. Germline V gene lookup returns CDR1 LGHNA and CDR2 YNFKEQ. This CDR3 has 15 amino acids.

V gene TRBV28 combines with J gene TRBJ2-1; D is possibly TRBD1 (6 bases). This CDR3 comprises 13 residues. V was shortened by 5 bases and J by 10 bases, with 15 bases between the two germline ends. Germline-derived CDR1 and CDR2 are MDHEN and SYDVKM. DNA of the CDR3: TGTGCCAGCAGTCCCTGGGACAACCGGGAGCAGTTCTTC. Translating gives CASSPWDNREQFF.

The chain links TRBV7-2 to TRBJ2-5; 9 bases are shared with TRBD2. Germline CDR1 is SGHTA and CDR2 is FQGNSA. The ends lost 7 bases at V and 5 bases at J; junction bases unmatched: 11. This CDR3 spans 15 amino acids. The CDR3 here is CASIMPASGVETQYF. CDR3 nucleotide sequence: TGTGCCAGCATCATGCCGGCTAGCGGGGTGGAGACCCAGTACTTC.

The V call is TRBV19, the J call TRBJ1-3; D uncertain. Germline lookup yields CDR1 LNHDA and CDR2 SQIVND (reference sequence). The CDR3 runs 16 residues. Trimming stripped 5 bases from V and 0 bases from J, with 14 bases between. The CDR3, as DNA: TGTGCCAGTAGTGCCGGAGCACGCTACTCTGGAAACACCATATATTTT. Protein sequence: CASSAGARYSGNTIYF.

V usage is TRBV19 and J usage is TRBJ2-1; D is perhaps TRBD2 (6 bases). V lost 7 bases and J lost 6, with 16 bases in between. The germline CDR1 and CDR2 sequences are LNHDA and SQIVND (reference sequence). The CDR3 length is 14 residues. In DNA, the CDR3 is TGTGCCAGTATAAGTGGAGGGGCCGGCAATGAGCAGTTCTTC. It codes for CASISGGAGNEQFF.

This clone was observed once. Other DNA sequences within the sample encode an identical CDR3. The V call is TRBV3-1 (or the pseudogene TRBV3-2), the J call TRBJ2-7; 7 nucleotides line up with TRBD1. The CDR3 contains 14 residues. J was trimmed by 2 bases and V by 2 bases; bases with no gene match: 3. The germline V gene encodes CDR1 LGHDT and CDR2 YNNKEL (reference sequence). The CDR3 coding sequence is TGTGCCAGCAGCCAAAGGACAGGTGCCTACGAGCAGTACTTC. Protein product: CASSQRTGAYEQYF.

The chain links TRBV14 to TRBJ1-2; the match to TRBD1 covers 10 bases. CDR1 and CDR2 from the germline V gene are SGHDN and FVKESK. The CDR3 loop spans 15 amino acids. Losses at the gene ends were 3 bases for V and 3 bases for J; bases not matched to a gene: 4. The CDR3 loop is CASSHEGQGYYGYTF. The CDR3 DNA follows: TGTGCCAGCAGCCATGAGGGACAGGGGTACTATGGCTACACCTTC.

This CDR3 is CASSKLGLAGGRDNEQFF. The CDR3 DNA follows: TGCGCCAGCAGCAAGCTTGGACTAGCGGGGGGTCGCGACAATGAGCAGTTCTTC. The rearrangement uses TRBV5-1 and TRBJ2-1; TRBD2 aligns across 14 bases. J gave up 5 bases and V 4 bases, and 11 bases lay outside the gene matches. CDR1 is SGHRS, CDR2 YFSETQ, per germline. The CDR3 consists of 18 residues.

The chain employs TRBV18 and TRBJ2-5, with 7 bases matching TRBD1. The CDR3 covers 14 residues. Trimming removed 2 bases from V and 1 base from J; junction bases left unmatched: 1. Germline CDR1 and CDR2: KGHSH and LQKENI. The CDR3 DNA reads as TGTGCCAGCTCACCAACAGGGGTCCAAGAGACCCAGTACTTC. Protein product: CASSPTGVQETQYF.

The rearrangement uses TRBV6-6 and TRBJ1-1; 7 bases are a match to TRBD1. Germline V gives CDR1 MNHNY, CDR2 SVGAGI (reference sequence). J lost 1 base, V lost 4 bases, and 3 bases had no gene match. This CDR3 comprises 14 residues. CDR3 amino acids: CASSSRQGNTEAFF. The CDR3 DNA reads TGTGCCAGCAGTTCACGACAGGGGAACACTGAAGCTTTCTTT.

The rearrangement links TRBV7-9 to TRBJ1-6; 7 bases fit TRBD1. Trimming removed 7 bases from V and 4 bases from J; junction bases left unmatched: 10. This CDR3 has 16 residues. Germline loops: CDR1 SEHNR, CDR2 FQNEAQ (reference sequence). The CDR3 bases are TGTGCCAGCACCACTGACGGGACAGCTTATAATTCACCCCTCCACTTT. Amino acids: CASTTDGTAYNSPLHF.

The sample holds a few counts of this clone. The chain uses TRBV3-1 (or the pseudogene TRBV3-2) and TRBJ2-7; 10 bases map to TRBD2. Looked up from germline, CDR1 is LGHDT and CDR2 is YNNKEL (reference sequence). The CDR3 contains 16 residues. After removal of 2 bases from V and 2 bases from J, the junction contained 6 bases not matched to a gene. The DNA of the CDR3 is TGTGCCAGCAGCCAACGTGGGACTAGCGTTCCCTACGAGCAGTACTTC. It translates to CASSQRGTSVPYEQYF.

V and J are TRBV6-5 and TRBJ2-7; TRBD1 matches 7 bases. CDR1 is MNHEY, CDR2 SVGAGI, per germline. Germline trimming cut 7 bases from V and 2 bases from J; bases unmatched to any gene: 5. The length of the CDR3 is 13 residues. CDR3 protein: CASTQGVTYEQYF. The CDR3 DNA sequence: TGTGCCAGCACCCAGGGGGTCACCTACGAGCAGTACTTC.